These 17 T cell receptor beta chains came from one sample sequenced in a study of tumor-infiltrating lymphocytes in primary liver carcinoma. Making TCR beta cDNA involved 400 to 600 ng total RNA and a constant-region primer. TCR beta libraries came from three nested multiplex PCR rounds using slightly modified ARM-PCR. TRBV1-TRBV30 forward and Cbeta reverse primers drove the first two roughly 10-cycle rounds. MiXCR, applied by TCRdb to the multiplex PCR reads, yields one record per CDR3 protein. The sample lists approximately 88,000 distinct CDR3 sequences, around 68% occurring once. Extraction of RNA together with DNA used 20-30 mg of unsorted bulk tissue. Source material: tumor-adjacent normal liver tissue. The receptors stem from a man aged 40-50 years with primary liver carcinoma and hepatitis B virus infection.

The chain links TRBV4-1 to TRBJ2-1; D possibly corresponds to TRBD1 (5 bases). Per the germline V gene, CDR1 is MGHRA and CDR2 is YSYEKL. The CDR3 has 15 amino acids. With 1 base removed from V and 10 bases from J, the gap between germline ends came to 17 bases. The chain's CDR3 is CASSQVSTGPGEQFF. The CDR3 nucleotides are TGCGCCAGCAGCCAAGTTTCTACCGGCCCAGGGGAGCAGTTCTTC.

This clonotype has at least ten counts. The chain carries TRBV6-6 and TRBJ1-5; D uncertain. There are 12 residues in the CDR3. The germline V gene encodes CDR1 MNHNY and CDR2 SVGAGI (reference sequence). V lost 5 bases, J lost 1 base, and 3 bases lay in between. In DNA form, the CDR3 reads TGTGCCAGCAGTGGGAGCAATCAGCCCCAGCATTTT. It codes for CASSGSNQPQHF.

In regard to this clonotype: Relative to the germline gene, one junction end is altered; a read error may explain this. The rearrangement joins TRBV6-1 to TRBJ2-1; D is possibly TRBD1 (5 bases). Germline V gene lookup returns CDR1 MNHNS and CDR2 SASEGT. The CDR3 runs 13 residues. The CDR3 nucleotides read TGTGCCAGCAATGAGGACATCTACAATGAACAGTTCTTC. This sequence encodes CASNEDIYNEQFF.

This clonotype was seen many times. CDR3 sequence reads: CASRTSGYEQYF. CDR3 nucleotide sequence: TGTGCCAGCAGGACTAGCGGATACGAGCAGTACTTC. The J gene is TRBJ2-7, the V gene TRBV6-2 or TRBV6-3; TRBD2 agrees at 9 bases. This CDR3 has 12 amino acids. V gave up 6 bases and J gave up 4 bases; unmatched junction bases: 1. Germline values: CDR1 MNHEY, CDR2 SVGEGT.

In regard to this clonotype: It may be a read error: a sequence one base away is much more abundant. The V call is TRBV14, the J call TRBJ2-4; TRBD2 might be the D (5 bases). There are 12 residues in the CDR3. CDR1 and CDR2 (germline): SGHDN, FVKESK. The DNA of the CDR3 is TGTGCCAGCAGCCCATCGGGAAACAATCAGTACTTC. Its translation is CASSPSGNNQYF. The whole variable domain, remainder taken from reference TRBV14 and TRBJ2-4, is EAGVTQFPSHSVIEKGQTVTLRCDPISGHDNLYWYRRVMGKEIKFLLHFVKESKQDESGMPNNRFLAERTGGTYSTLKVQPAELEDSGVYFCASSPSGNNQYFGAGTRLSVL.

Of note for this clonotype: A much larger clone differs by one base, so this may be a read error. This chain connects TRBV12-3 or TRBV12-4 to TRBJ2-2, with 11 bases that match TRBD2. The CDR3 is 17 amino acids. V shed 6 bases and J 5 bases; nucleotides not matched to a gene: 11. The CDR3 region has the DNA TGTGCCAGCAGCACCCCTTCACTAGCGGGAGATACCGGGGAGCTGTTTTTT. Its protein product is CASSTPSLAGDTGELFF.

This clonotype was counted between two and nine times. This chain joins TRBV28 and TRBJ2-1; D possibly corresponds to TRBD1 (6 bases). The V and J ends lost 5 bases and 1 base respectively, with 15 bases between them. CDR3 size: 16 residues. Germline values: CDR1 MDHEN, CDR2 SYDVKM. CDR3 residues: CASSPFRGASYNEQFF. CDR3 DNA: TGTGCCAGCAGTCCTTTCAGGGGTGCTTCCTACAATGAGCAGTTCTTC.

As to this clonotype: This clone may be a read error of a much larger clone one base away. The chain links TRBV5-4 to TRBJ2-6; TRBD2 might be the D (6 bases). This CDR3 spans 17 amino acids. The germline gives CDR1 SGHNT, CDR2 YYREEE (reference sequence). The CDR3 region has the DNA TGTGCCAGCAGCATCACATTCGGGGACTCTGGGGCCAACATCCTGACTTTC. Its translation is CASSITFGDSGANILTF. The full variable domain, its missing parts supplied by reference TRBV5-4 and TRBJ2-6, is ETGVTQSPTHLIKTRGQQVTLRCSSQSGHNTVSWYQQALGQGPQFIFQYYREEENGRGNFPPRFSGLQFPNYSSELNVNALELDDSALYLCASSITFGDSGANILTFGAGSRLTVL.

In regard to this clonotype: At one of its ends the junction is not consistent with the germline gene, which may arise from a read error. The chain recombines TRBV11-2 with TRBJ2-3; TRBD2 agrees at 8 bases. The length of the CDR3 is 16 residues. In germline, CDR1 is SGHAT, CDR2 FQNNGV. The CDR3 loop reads CASSLDGLAWTDTQCF. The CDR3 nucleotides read TGTGCCAGCAGCTTAGATGGACTAGCATGGACGGATACGCAGTGTTTT. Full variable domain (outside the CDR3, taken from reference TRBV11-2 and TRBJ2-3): EAGVAQSPRYKIIEKRQSVAFWCNPISGHATLYWYQQILGQGPKLLIQFQNNGVVDDSQLPKDRFSAERLKGVDSTLKIQPAKLEDSAVYLCASSLDGLAWTDTQCFGPGTRLTVL.

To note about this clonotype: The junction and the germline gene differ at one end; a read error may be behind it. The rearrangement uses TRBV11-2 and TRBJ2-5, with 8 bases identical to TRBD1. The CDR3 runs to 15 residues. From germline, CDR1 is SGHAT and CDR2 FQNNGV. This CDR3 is CASSLGAGGRETLYF. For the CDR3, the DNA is TGTGCCAGTAGCTTGGGGGCAGGGGGCCGTGAGACCCTGTATTTC.

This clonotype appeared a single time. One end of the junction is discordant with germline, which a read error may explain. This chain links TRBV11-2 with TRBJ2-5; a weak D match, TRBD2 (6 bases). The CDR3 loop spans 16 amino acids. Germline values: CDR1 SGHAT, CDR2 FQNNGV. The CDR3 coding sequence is TGTACCAGCAGCTTAGGGAGTAGCAGCCCGGGGGAGGCCCAGTACTTC. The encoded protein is CTSSLGSSSPGEAQYF.

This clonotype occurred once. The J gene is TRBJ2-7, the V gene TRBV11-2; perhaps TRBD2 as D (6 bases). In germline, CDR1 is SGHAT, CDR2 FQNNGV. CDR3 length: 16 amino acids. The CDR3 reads CIISLEGGASAYEQYF. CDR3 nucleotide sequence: TGTATCATCAGCTTGGAGGGTGGAGCTTCCGCCTACGAGCAGTACTTC.

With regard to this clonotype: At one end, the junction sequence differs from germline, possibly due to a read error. The CDR3 region has the DNA TGCAGCGTTTGGGACTACCATGAGACCCAGTACTTC. It specifies CSVWDYHETQYF. This sequence joins TRBV29-1 and TRBJ2-5, with 7 bases fitting TRBD2. CDR1 is SQVTM, CDR2 ANQGSEA, per germline. This CDR3 comprises 12 residues.

CDR3 bases: TGTGCCAGTAAGACGGGAGGGAGCACCGGGGAGCTGTTTTTT. Translating it yields CASKTGGSTGELFF. This chain uses TRBV6-5 with TRBJ2-2, with 8 nucleotides matching TRBD2. V was clipped by 9 bases and J by 4 bases; unmatched bases: 7. There are 14 residues in the CDR3. The germline gives CDR1 MNHEY, CDR2 SVGAGI.

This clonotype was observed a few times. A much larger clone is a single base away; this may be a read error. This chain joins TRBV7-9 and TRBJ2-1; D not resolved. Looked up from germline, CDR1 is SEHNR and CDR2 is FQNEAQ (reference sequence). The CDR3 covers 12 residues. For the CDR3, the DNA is TGTGCCAGCAGCCTCTTAGAGCAGTTCTCCGTCTTC. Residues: CASSLLEQFSVF.

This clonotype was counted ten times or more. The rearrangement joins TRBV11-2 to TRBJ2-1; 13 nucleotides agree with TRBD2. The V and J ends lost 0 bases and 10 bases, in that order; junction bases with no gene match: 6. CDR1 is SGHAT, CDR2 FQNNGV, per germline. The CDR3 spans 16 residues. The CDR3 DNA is TGTGCCAGCAGCTTAGACGGACTAGCGGGAGCGGGGGAGCAGTTCTTC. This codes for CASSLDGLAGAGEQFF.

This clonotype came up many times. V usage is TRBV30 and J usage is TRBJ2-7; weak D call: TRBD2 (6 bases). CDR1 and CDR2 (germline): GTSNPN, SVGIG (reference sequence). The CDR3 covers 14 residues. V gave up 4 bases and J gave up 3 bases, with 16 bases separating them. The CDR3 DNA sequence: TGTGCCTGGAAGACGGGAGCAGCAAACTACGAGCAGTACTTC. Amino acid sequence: CAWKTGAANYEQYF.